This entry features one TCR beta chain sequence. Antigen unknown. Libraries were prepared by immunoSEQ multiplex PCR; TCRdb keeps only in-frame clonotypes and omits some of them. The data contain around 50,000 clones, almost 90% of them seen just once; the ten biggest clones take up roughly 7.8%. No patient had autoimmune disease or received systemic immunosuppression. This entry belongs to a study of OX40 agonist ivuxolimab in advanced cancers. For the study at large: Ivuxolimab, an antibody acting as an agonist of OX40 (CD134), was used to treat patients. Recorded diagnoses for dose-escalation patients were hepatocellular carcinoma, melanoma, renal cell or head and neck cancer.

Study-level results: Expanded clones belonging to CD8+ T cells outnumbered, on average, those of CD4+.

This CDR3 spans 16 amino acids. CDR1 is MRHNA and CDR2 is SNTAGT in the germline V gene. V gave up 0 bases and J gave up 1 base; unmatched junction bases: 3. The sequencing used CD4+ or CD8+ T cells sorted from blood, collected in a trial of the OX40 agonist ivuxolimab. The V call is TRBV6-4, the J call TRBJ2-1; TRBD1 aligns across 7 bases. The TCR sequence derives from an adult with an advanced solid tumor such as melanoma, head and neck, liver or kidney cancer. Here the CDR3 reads CASSDSPDRSYNEQFF. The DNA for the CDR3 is TGTGCCAGCAGTGACTCCCCGGACAGGTCCTACAATGAGCAGTTCTTC.